This TCR beta chain came from a study of blood T cell repertoires in COVID-19 (dated by TCRdb to 2018 to 2021). Describing the broader study: Collaborator samples came from the United States, Italy and Spain and covered acute and convalescent phases of COVID-19. Samples were obtained from the ongoing ImmuneRACE study (first 160 participants) and from 1,254 subjects provided by 6 global collaborators. The material from the prospective study consisted of cDNA or gDNA derived from T cells, B-cell-depleted T cells, or PBMCs. A de-identified subject ID, COVID-19 status, age in years and sex were almost always included in the sample metadata. Subjects who had been exposed to COVID-19, were actively infected with it, or had recovered from it provided the deeply sampled blood TCRbeta repertoires that made up the dataset. HLA class I and class II types, where available, came from metadata supplied by the sample provider rather than from assay-based typing. The repertoires were released in a freely available public database meant as a resource for research on the immune response to SARS-CoV-2. The paper as a whole reports these results and caveats: Clinical and demographic metadata were provided uncurated, with the amount varying by source and participant.

TCRbeta CDR3 regions were amplified from genomic DNA using the immunoSEQ Assay, a bias-controlled multiplex PCR. The original pipeline was this. The number of nucleated cells in each sample was estimated by amplification of reference gene primers within the assay. To quantify the absolute abundance of each unique TCRbeta CDR3 rearrangement, sequence reads were collapsed and filtered. For each sample, productive Simpson clonality was calculated as the square root of Simpson's diversity index over productive rearrangements. Sourced from immuneACCESS, this table was stored by TCRdb with only in-frame sequences that have V and J called. A share of the clones is absent; for the studies checked, an unresolved V gene accounts for under half, and the remainder has no known explanation. V and J calls and clone size come straight from that table; D and trimming were deduced from the DNA. Counted in this sample were some 38,000 clones; around 90% of them appeared once. More than 15% of the sample is held by the ten biggest clonotypes.

Collaborating institutions collected whole blood in K2EDTA tubes following their own protocols. Collaborator samples were shipped for TCRbeta analysis as frozen whole blood, isolated PBMCs, or DNA extracted from either sample type. Worth noting for this clone: This receptor's antigen is unknown. Base quality data are lacking; no much larger clone is found one base away.

Specimen: peripheral blood. The source of this sequence is a young woman in a cohort sampled during active COVID-19.

Here the CDR3 is given as CASSPRLAGGQETQYF. Read as DNA, the sequence is TGTGCCAGCAGCCCGCGACTAGCGGGAGGTCAAGAGACCCAGTACTTC. Here the chain combines TRBV5-4 and TRBJ2-5; 13 bases in between match TRBD2. CDR3 length: 16 amino acids, cysteine to phenylalanine. Kept here is only the CDR3 DNA, which spans 48 bases and is read in frame from base 1. CDR1 and CDR2 are drawn from the germline V gene (reference sequence): SGHNT, YYREEE. From V the trimming removes 4 bases and from J it removes 2 bases, while the gene matches leave 5 bases of the junction unaccounted for.